This T cell receptor (beta chain) was identified during a study of T cells in tuberculosis. Whole-study results and caveats: Smaller alpha distances in active tuberculosis partly reflected shorter CDR3-alpha lengths. GMM-specific TCRs were nearer to active tuberculosis alpha repertoires, suggesting expansion.

Germline loops: CDR1 MNHEY, CDR2 SMNVEV (reference sequence). CDR3 size: 14 residues. The germline V and J ends were trimmed by 6 bases and 5 bases, with 13 bases remaining between them. Tuberculin skin test and IGRA determined adolescents' latent tuberculosis status at entry. A word on this clone: Its matching antigen is unknown.

Data came from immunoSEQ multiplex PCR; TCRdb stores just in-frame clones and leaves some out. The repertoire holds roughly 28,000 clones, with roughly 93% as singletons. The receptor was isolated from a donor aged 10 to 29 with latent tuberculosis or without tuberculosis infection. This rearrangement joins TRBV27 to TRBJ2-2; D might be TRBD2 (7 bases). Sample: PBMCs. In DNA form, the CDR3 reads TGTGCCAGCAGCGGACTAGGGGGGACCGGGGAGCTGTTTTTT. Amino acid sequence: CASSGLGGTGELFF.